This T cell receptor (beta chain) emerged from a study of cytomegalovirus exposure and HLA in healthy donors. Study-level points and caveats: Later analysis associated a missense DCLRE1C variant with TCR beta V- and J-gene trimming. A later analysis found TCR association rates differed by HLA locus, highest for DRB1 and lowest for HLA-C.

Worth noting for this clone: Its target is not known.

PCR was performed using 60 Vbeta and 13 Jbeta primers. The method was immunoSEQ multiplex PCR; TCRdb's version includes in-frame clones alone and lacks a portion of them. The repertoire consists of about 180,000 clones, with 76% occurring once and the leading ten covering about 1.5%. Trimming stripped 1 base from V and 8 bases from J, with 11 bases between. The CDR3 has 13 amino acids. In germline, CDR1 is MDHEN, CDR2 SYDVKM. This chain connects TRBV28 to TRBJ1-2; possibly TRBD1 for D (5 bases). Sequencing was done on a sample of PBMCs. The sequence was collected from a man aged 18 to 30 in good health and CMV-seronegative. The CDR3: CASSLLPGDGYTF. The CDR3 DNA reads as TGTGCCAGCAGTTTATTACCGGGGGACGGCTACACCTTC.